Below, 15 T cell receptor beta chains from the same sample are listed, as sequenced in a study of T cells in Graves' hyperthyroidism and ophthalmopathy. What was amplified from RNA transcripts were TCR beta CDR3 regions. TCR CDR3 underwent first-round RT-PCR with the HTBI primer set. Each CDR3 protein is one row after TCRdb ran MiXCR on the multiplex PCR reads. The sample lists 300,000 to 400,000 distinct CDR3 sequences, approximately 14% occurring once. Sequencing used blood. These receptors were obtained from a woman aged 30 to 39 with Graves' ophthalmopathy.

In this sample, this clonotype turned up many times. The chain links TRBV6-1 to TRBJ2-1; D is perhaps TRBD1 (8 bases). There are 15 residues in the CDR3. With 8 bases removed from V and 6 bases from J, the gap between germline ends came to 20 bases. Per the germline V gene, CDR1 is MNHNS and CDR2 is SASEGT. CDR3 amino acids: CASEGRDRFPNEQFF. CDR3 nucleotides: TGTGCCAGCGAGGGGAGGGACAGGTTTCCCAATGAGCAGTTCTTC.

In this sample, this clonotype turned up many times. The rearrangement joins TRBV28 to TRBJ1-2, with D possibly TRBD1 on 5 matching bases. V gave up 3 bases and J gave up 8 bases, with 16 bases separating them. Germline V gene data show CDR1 as MDHEN and CDR2 as SYDVKM. The CDR3 is made up of 14 amino acids. CDR3 nucleotide sequence: TGTGCCAGCAGTTTTCAGGGCCCATCTAGGGGCTACACCTTC. It is translated as CASSFQGPSRGYTF.

This clonotype was seen ten or more times. The rearrangement uses TRBV18 and TRBJ1-5, with TRBD1 as a possible D gene (6 bases). Germline V lookup: CDR1 KGHSH, CDR2 LQKENI. Between the trimmed V and J ends, which lost 3 bases and 0 bases, there was a span of 24 bases. This CDR3 has 20 residues. The CDR3 DNA sequence: TGTGCCAGCTCACCTCGACCTCTTGATCCGACAGGCTATAGCAATCAGCCCCAGCATTTT. It specifies CASSPRPLDPTGYSNQPQHF.

This clonotype has more than one count but fewer than ten. This chain connects TRBV10-1 to TRBJ1-6; TRBD1 matches at 7 bases. The germline V gene encodes CDR1 WNHNN and CDR2 SYGVQD (reference sequence). The V segment lost 8 bases and the J segment 7 bases; nucleotides outside the gene matches: 5. The CDR3 has 13 amino acids. The CDR3 DNA reads as TGCGCCAGCTCCGGGACAGTAAATTCACCCCTCCACTTT. It encodes CASSGTVNSPLHF.

This clonotype was seen at least ten times. The chain links TRBV20-1 to TRBJ2-3, with 9 nucleotides matching TRBD2. The germline V gene has CDR1 DFQATT and CDR2 SNEGSKA (reference sequence). V gave up 5 bases and J gave up 4 bases; unmatched junction bases: 25. The CDR3 runs 20 residues. CDR3: CSAPSHVRAGGRLSPDTQYF. CDR3 bases: TGCAGTGCTCCCTCCCATGTCCGAGCGGGGGGAAGGCTTTCACCAGATACGCAGTATTTT.

In its sample, this clonotype was seen many times. A read error may account for a junction end that differs from germline. V gene TRBV3-1 combines with J gene TRBJ1-1; D gene ambiguous. Per the germline V gene, CDR1 is LGHDT and CDR2 is YNNKEL (reference sequence). The CDR3 has 12 amino acids. CDR3 amino acids: CASSQGNTEAFF. Here the CDR3 DNA reads TGTGCCAGCAGTCAAGGGAACACTGAAGCTTTCTTT.

With regard to this clonotype: One end of the junction is discordant with germline, which a read error may explain. The rearrangement links TRBV29-1 to TRBJ2-5; D not resolved. Germline V gives CDR1 SQVTM, CDR2 ANQGSEA. The CDR3 is 11 residues long. The CDR3 loop reads CSVAIEESQYF. CDR3 nucleotides: TGCAGCGTTGCGATAGAAGAGTCCCAGTACTTC.

This clonotype was recorded a few times. This chain uses TRBV4-1 with TRBJ1-2; D is undetermined. The ends were cut back, 0 bases at V and 9 bases at J, with 5 bases in the middle. CDR3 size: 11 residues. CDR1 is MGHRA and CDR2 is YSYEKL in the germline V gene. CDR3 sequence: CASSQDRSYTF. The CDR3 bases are TGCGCCAGCAGCCAAGATCGGAGCTACACCTTC.

Many counts were recorded for this clonotype. The V gene is TRBV7-9, the J gene TRBJ1-1; D not resolved. The CDR3 is 13 residues long. Germline V gene sequence: CDR1 SEHNR, CDR2 FQNEAQ (reference sequence). The ends were cut back, 6 bases at V and 3 bases at J, with 11 bases in the middle. The CDR3: CASSRTADTEAFF. The DNA for the CDR3 is TGTGCCAGCAGTCGGACGGCGGACACTGAAGCTTTCTTT.

This clonotype was counted ten times or more. The chain has TRBV20-1 and TRBJ2-5, with 7 positions matching TRBD1. Trimming cost V 5 bases and J 5 bases; bases outside gene matches: 11. Germline V gene sequence: CDR1 DFQATT, CDR2 SNEGSKA (reference sequence). The CDR3 has 14 residues. Here the CDR3 reads CSAHKTGSEETQYF. The DNA for the CDR3 is TGCAGTGCTCACAAGACAGGGTCGGAGGAGACCCAGTACTTC.

The sample holds many counts of this clonotype. The chain employs TRBV20-1 and TRBJ2-2; D could derive from TRBD1 or TRBD2 (6 bases each). The germline V gene has CDR1 DFQATT and CDR2 SNEGSKA (reference sequence). CDR3 length: 14 residues. V was shortened by 3 bases and J by 1 base, with 9 bases between the two germline ends. The CDR3 sequence is CSARKGGNTGELFF. CDR3 DNA sequence: TGCAGTGCTAGGAAGGGGGGGAACACCGGGGAGCTGTTTTTT.

This clonotype was found many times. The chain joins TRBV11-2 to TRBJ1-2; D gene ambiguous. Germline CDR1 SGHAT, CDR2 FQNNGV. The CDR3 extends over 12 amino acids. The germline V and J ends were trimmed by 5 bases and 3 bases, with 7 bases remaining between them. CDR3 DNA sequence: TGTGCCAGCAGCCCGAGAGACTATGGCTACACCTTC. Translating it yields CASSPRDYGYTF.

This clonotype was observed a handful of times. The J gene is TRBJ1-5, the V gene TRBV7-3; D might be TRBD1 (6 bases). The CDR3 covers 18 residues. The V end was cut by 4 bases, the J end by 0 bases, with 19 bases between. Germline V CDR1 and CDR2: SGHTA, FQGTGA. The CDR3 nucleotides read TGTGCCAGCAGCTCAGTGGTCAGGGGCCTCCTTAGCAATCAGCCCCAGCATTTT. Encoded protein: CASSSVVRGLLSNQPQHF.

Notes on this clonotype: This sequence may be a read error, since a much larger clone differs from it by one base. This rearrangement joins TRBV7-9 to TRBJ1-1, with 7 nucleotides matching TRBD1. The CDR3 has 13 amino acids. V was clipped by 6 bases and J by 7 bases; unmatched bases: 8. Germline V gene data show CDR1 as SEHNR and CDR2 as FQNEAQ (reference sequence). Here the CDR3 DNA reads TGTGCCAGCAGATTCAGGGGGAGAGATGAAGCTTTCTTT. Translation gives CASRFRGRDEAFF.

This clonotype was seen ten or more times. The chain combines TRBV11-3 with TRBJ2-5, with 10 bases aligning to TRBD2. J lost 5 bases, V lost 3 bases, and 9 bases had no gene match. Germline V lookup: CDR1 SGHNT, CDR2 YENEEA. The CDR3 loop spans 16 amino acids. DNA of the CDR3: TGTGCCAGCAGCTTCCCGACAGCGGGGGGGCCGGAGACCCAGTACTTC. This codes for CASSFPTAGGPETQYF.